This T cell receptor beta chain was captured by sequencing in a study of shared T cell receptors in the human thymus. Data came from immunoSEQ multiplex PCR; TCRdb stores just in-frame clones and leaves some out. This sample carries about 610,000 clones, approximately 87% of them seen once, and the ten largest clones take 0.0095% to 0.012%. These data are also associated with another study on human thymus T cells. According to that study: The thymus tissue came from resections taken during corrective heart surgery. Apparent bias marked the V and J gene usage of thymic and blood repertoires.

Sequencing was carried out using thymocytes. The TCR originated in a boy younger than two with a congenital heart defect.

Written as DNA, the CDR3 is TGTGCCAGCAGCCCGTCTCCCGGGGCTAGCGGGTACACAAGGGAGCAGTTCTTC. Protein: CASSPSPGASGYTREQFF. V gene TRBV27 combines with J gene TRBJ2-1, with 8 positions matching TRBD2. From germline, CDR1 is MNHEY and CDR2 SMNVEV (reference sequence). V trimming: 6 bases; J trimming: 10 bases; junction bases outside the gene matches: 23. CDR3 size: 18 residues.